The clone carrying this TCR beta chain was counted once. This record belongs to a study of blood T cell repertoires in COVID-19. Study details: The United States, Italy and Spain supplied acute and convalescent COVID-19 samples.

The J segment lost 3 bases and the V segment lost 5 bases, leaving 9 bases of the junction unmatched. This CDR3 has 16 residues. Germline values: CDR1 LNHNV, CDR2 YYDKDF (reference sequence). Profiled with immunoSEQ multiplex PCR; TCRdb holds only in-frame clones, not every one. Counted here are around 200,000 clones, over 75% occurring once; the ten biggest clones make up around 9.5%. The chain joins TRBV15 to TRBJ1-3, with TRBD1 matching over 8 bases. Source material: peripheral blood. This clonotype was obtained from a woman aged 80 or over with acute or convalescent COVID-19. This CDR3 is CATSSRTGQGGNTIYF. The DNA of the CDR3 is TGTGCCACCAGCTCAAGGACAGGGCAAGGTGGAAACACCATATATTTT.